This is a list of T cell receptor beta chains from one sample in a study of T cell repertoires in cytomegalovirus infection. TCRdb reprocessed the reads with MiXCR, giving one entry per CDR3 protein. This table has about 740,000 distinct CDR3 sequences, 30% to 40% appearing once. These receptors have no identified antigens. The sample in question was cultured PBMCs, obtained from culture after CMV antigen stimulation. The receptor source for this set is a human donor in good health (CMV status not recorded). Some clones in this sample may be carry-over from other donors' samples. The CDR3 runs from the conserved cysteine through the conserved F or W. A D gene is named only where the DNA matches it firmly. Only some rows state a clone size, as once, few, many or a class for expanded clones.

cdr3_aa: CASSSWRGRGDTQYF; cdr3_nt: TGTGCCAGCAGCTCCTGGCGGGGGCGGGGAGATACGCAGTATTTT; d_call: .; j_call: TRBJ2-3; v_call: TRBV4-2; clone_size: .
cdr3_aa: CASSMADGTYEQYF; cdr3_nt: TGTGCCAGTAGTATGGCGGACGGAACCTACGAGCAGTACTTC; d_call: .; j_call: TRBJ2-7; v_call: TRBV19; clone_size: few
cdr3_aa: CASSPTLLGNEQFF; cdr3_nt: TGTGCCAGCAGCCCCACACTACTAGGGAATGAGCAGTTCTTC; d_call: .; j_call: TRBJ2-1; v_call: TRBV7-2; clone_size: many
cdr3_aa: CASSYLQMVRLGYTF; cdr3_nt: TGTGCCAGCAGTTACCTTCAGATGGTTCGGCTAGGTTACACCTTC; d_call: .; j_call: TRBJ1-2; v_call: TRBV6-2/TRBV6-3; clone_size: few
cdr3_aa: CSVEVVRADTQYF; cdr3_nt: TGCAGCGTTGAAGTAGTCAGGGCAGATACGCAGTATTTT; d_call: .; j_call: TRBJ2-3; v_call: TRBV29-1; clone_size: .
cdr3_aa: CASSRQGAGGPTSNQPQHF; cdr3_nt: TGTGCCAGCAGTCGACAGGGGGCCGGGGGGCCTACTAGCAATCAGCCCCAGCATTTT; d_call: TRBD1; j_call: TRBJ1-5; v_call: TRBV5-6; clone_size: .
cdr3_aa: CASSPLGRETQYF; cdr3_nt: TGTGCCAGCAGCCCACTCGGTAGAGAGACCCAGTACTTC; d_call: .; j_call: TRBJ2-5; v_call: TRBV7-6; clone_size: few
cdr3_aa: CASSMRWGTGSDEQYF; cdr3_nt: TGTGCCAGTAGTATGCGGTGGGGGACAGGGAGCGACGAGCAGTACTTC; d_call: TRBD1; j_call: TRBJ2-7; v_call: TRBV19; clone_size: .
cdr3_aa: CAIRVDQPQHF; cdr3_nt: TGTGCCATCAGGGTGGATCAGCCCCAGCATTTT; d_call: .; j_call: TRBJ1-5; v_call: TRBV7-4; clone_size: few
cdr3_aa: CASSLIKGASREKLFF; cdr3_nt: TGTGCCAGCAGCTTAATTAAGGGGGCCTCGCGTGAAAAACTGTTTTTT; d_call: TRBD1; j_call: TRBJ1-4; v_call: TRBV7-8; clone_size: few
cdr3_aa: CASSPGLAGGQNIQYF; cdr3_nt: TGTGCCAGCAGCCCCGGACTAGCGGGGGGACAAAACATTCAGTACTTC; d_call: TRBD2; j_call: TRBJ2-4; v_call: TRBV12-3/TRBV12-4; clone_size: .
cdr3_aa: CASSLTGTGGLEQYF; cdr3_nt: TGTGCCAGCAGCTTAACCGGGACAGGGGGCCTCGAGCAGTACTTC; d_call: TRBD1; j_call: TRBJ2-7; v_call: TRBV7-2; clone_size: many
cdr3_aa: CSARRLAGDEQYF; cdr3_nt: TGCAGTGCTAGAAGGCTAGCGGGGGACGAGCAGTACTTC; d_call: TRBD2; j_call: TRBJ2-7; v_call: TRBV20-1; clone_size: .
cdr3_aa: CASSLEIWGTEAFF; cdr3_nt: TGTGCCAGCAGCTTAGAAATTTGGGGCACTGAAGCTTTCTTT; d_call: .; j_call: TRBJ1-1; v_call: TRBV7-2; clone_size: few
cdr3_aa: CASSLAGELGTQYF; cdr3_nt: TGTGCCAGCAGTTTAGCGGGAGAATTGGGGACCCAGTACTTC; d_call: TRBD2; j_call: TRBJ2-5; v_call: TRBV6-5; clone_size: few
cdr3_aa: CASGLSSRNYGYTF; cdr3_nt: TGTGCTAGTGGTTTGTCGTCCAGAAACTATGGCTACACCTTC; d_call: .; j_call: TRBJ1-2; v_call: TRBV12-5; clone_size: once
cdr3_aa: CASSSRAGKSYEQYF; cdr3_nt: TGTGCCAGTAGTTCGCGGGCAGGGAAGTCCTACGAGCAGTACTTC; d_call: .; j_call: TRBJ2-7; v_call: TRBV19; clone_size: few
cdr3_aa: CASSSNAGLGYTF; cdr3_nt: TGTGCCAGTAGCTCTAACGCGGGGCTGGGCTACACCTTC; d_call: .; j_call: TRBJ1-2; v_call: TRBV19; clone_size: .
cdr3_aa: CASSRYLAESTDTQYF; cdr3_nt: TGTGCCAGCTCACGGTACCTAGCGGAGAGCACAGATACGCAGTATTTT; d_call: TRBD2; j_call: TRBJ2-3; v_call: TRBV18; clone_size: few
cdr3_aa: CASSLNPVSGANVLTF; cdr3_nt: TGTGCCAGCAGCTTAAATCCGGTGTCTGGGGCCAACGTCCTGACTTTC; d_call: .; j_call: TRBJ2-6; v_call: TRBV7-6; clone_size: few
cdr3_aa: CASSAQSGAGGGETQYF; cdr3_nt: TGTGCCAGCAGCGCCCAGTCGGGGGCGGGGGGCGGGGAGACCCAGTACTTC; d_call: TRBD2; j_call: TRBJ2-5; v_call: TRBV7-2; clone_size: .
cdr3_aa: CASSGGGTVYNEQFF; cdr3_nt: TGTGCCAGCAGCGGAGGGGGCACGGTCTACAATGAGCAGTTCTTC; d_call: .; j_call: TRBJ2-1; v_call: TRBV7-8; clone_size: .
cdr3_aa: CASSLDPSAGPGYTF; cdr3_nt: TGTGCCAGCAGCCTCGACCCCTCGGCAGGCCCGGGCTACACCTTC; d_call: .; j_call: TRBJ1-2; v_call: TRBV7-2; clone_size: few
cdr3_aa: CASSLGAFNEQFF; cdr3_nt: TGTGCCAGCAGCCTTGGGGCCTTCAATGAGCAGTTCTTC; d_call: .; j_call: TRBJ2-1; v_call: TRBV7-2; clone_size: many
cdr3_aa: CASSSIGQGATGPQHF; cdr3_nt: TGTGCCAGCAGCTCCATTGGACAGGGGGCAACAGGGCCCCAGCATTTT; d_call: TRBD1; j_call: TRBJ1-5; v_call: TRBV7-8; clone_size: many
cdr3_aa: CATGSPGQGLGYTF; cdr3_nt: TGTGCCACCGGGTCCCCGGGACAGGGTCTTGGCTACACCTTC; d_call: TRBD1; j_call: TRBJ1-2; v_call: TRBV27; clone_size: few
cdr3_aa: CASSHPGANEQFF; cdr3_nt: TGCGCCAGCAGCCACCCCGGGGCCAATGAGCAGTTCTTC; d_call: .; j_call: TRBJ2-1; v_call: TRBV4-1; clone_size: .
cdr3_aa: CATSRELAGVSETQYF; cdr3_nt: TGTGCCACCAGCAGAGAGCTTGCGGGAGTGTCAGAGACCCAGTACTTC; d_call: TRBD2; j_call: TRBJ2-5; v_call: TRBV15; clone_size: .